The present TCR beta chain was sequenced within a study of blood T cell repertoires in COVID-19. Study-wide background: Acute and convalescent COVID-19 specimens originated in the United States, Italy and Spain. From T cells, B-cell-depleted T cells, or PBMCs came the material, which was cDNA or gDNA.

As processed by the authors: Scientists estimated how many nucleated cells there were by amplifying reference gene primers. The protocol was immunoSEQ multiplex PCR, while the TCRdb copy is restricted to in-frame clones and leaves out a portion. V and J calls plus clone size are reproduced from that table; the DNA served to infer D and trimming. The sample yields under 200,000 clones, more than 75% seen once. This clone was counted only a few times. Per germline, CDR1 SGHNT and CDR2 YYREEE (reference sequence). Losses at the gene ends were 0 bases for V and 13 bases for J; bases not matched to a gene: 21. This CDR3 comprises 18 residues.

Sequencing was performed on peripheral blood. The TCR originated in a man between 65 and 80 years old with acute or convalescent COVID-19. This chain connects TRBV5-4 to TRBJ1-4, with 7 bases lining up with TRBD1. The CDR3 loop reads CASSLAGSSGLTGSGLFF. As DNA, the CDR3 is TGTGCCAGCAGCTTGGCCGGGTCCAGTGGTCTGACAGGGAGCGGACTGTTTTTT.